Presented here are 26 T cell receptor beta chains from one specimen sequenced in a study of early T cells in non-severe SARS-CoV-2 infection. TCRdb itself ran the 5' RACE reads through MiXCR, one entry per CDR3 protein. The sample lists tens of thousands of distinct CDR3 sequences, around 9.3% seen once, with under 4.5% in the top ten. Sequencing used whole blood, obtained at baseline. All receptors derive from an adult who was a healthcare worker with PCR-confirmed SARS-CoV-2 infection or an uninfected control (not recorded which).

The CDR3 region is CASSLSGTGWQPQHF. The CDR3 region has the DNA TGTGCCAGCAGCTTATCTGGGACAGGGTGGCAGCCCCAGCATTTT. The chain uses TRBV5-6 and TRBJ1-5; TRBD1 aligns across 9 bases. The CDR3 has 15 residues. Germline V lookup: CDR1 SGHDT, CDR2 YYEEEE. V lost 2 bases and J lost 7; bases outside the gene matches: 7.

The V and J genes are TRBV12-3 or TRBV12-4 and TRBJ2-2, with D unresolved. The CDR3 covers 11 residues. V gave up 3 bases and J gave up 8 bases, with 4 bases separating them. CDR3 DNA sequence: TGTGCCAGCAGTTTTCTTGGGGAGCTGTTTTTT. Its protein is CASSFLGELFF.

This clonotype appeared many times. The chain has TRBV6-1 and TRBJ1-1; D is uncertain. This CDR3 contains 12 residues. V lost 2 bases, J lost 1 base, and 2 bases lay in between. Germline V gene lookup returns CDR1 MNHNS and CDR2 SASEGT. The CDR3 sequence is CASSEQNTEAFF. CDR3 DNA sequence: TGTGCCAGCAGTGAACAGAACACTGAAGCTTTCTTT.

The CDR3 bases are TGTGCCAGCAGCCCTAATCGGAACACCGGGGAGCTGTTTTTT. This sequence encodes CASSPNRNTGELFF. The genes are TRBV11-2 and TRBJ2-2, with D hard to call. V was pared by 5 bases and J by 1 base, with 8 bases between. The CDR3 spans 14 residues. Germline CDR1 is SGHAT and CDR2 is FQNNGV.

The V gene is TRBV7-2, the J gene TRBJ1-1; D unresolved. V gave up 2 bases and J gave up 0 bases, with 13 bases separating them. CDR3 length: 16 amino acids. Germline V gene lookup returns CDR1 SGHTA and CDR2 FQGNSA. In nucleotides, the CDR3 is TGTGCCAGCAGCTTATTTCGGCGGCGGTTGAACACTGAAGCTTTCTTT. It encodes CASSLFRRRLNTEAFF.

The rearrangement joins TRBV6-1 to TRBJ1-1; D is perhaps TRBD1 (5 bases). Per the germline V gene, CDR1 is MNHNS and CDR2 is SASEGT. V was cut by 5 bases and J by 0 bases, with 10 bases left in between. The CDR3 is 14 residues long. The CDR3 sequence: CASSLTELNTEAFF. Written as DNA, the CDR3 is TGTGCCAGCAGTTTGACAGAGTTGAACACTGAAGCTTTCTTT.

Ten or more counts support this clonotype. The chain links TRBV18 to TRBJ1-4, with D tentatively TRBD1 (5 bases). V was pared by 4 bases and J by 4 bases, with 22 bases between. This CDR3 is 18 amino acids long. The V gene's germline CDR1 is KGHSH and CDR2 LQKENI. The CDR3 sequence is CASSQAWFGTSNNEKLFF. CDR3 in DNA: TGTGCCAGCTCACAGGCTTGGTTCGGGACGTCGAATAATGAAAAACTGTTTTTT.

The chain recombines TRBV19 with TRBJ2-7, with 7 bases that match TRBD2. Germline-derived CDR1 and CDR2 are LNHDA and SQIVND (reference sequence). Trimming cost V 1 base and J 4 bases; bases outside gene matches: 4. This CDR3 is 14 amino acids long. CDR3 residues: CASSIGLAEYEQYF. The CDR3 DNA reads as TGTGCCAGTAGTATAGGGCTAGCGGAGTACGAGCAGTACTTC.

The V gene is TRBV2, the J gene TRBJ1-4; D is unresolved. CDR1 SNHLY and CDR2 FYNNEI come from the germline V gene. The CDR3 covers 11 residues. Trimming removed 8 bases at V and 11 bases at J, with 12 bases between. In DNA, the CDR3 is TGTGCCAGCGGCGGGCAGGTCAAACTGTTTTTT. This codes for CASGGQVKLFF.

The chain has TRBV5-6 and TRBJ2-3; D not certain. Germline-derived CDR1 and CDR2 are SGHDT and YYEEEE. This CDR3 is built from 15 residues. Between the trimmed V and J ends, which lost 2 bases and 3 bases, there was a span of 13 bases. The CDR3 sequence: CASSLGSLGTDTQYF. In DNA form, the CDR3 reads TGTGCCAGCAGCTTAGGCAGTCTGGGAACAGATACGCAGTATTTT.

This clonotype appeared a few times. This chain joins TRBV2 and TRBJ1-1, with TRBD1 as a possible D gene (5 bases). Trimming stripped 2 bases from V and 0 bases from J, with 13 bases between. CDR3 length equals 16 residues. Germline V gene lookup returns CDR1 SNHLY and CDR2 FYNNEI. The CDR3 sequence is CASSERQLGLNTEAFF. The CDR3 nucleotides read TGTGCCAGCAGTGAACGGCAGCTGGGGCTGAACACTGAAGCTTTCTTT.

This clonotype was seen ten or more times. This chain uses TRBV28 with TRBJ1-1; D is uncertain. Germline values: CDR1 MDHEN, CDR2 SYDVKM. The CDR3 is made up of 13 amino acids. Trimming took off 2 bases at V and 5 bases at J, with 9 bases between the two ends. Here the CDR3 DNA reads TGTGCCAGCAGTTTAGTCAGAGGGACTGAAGCTTTCTTT. This sequence encodes CASSLVRGTEAFF.

This clonotype was detected ten times or more. The chain carries TRBV5-6 and TRBJ2-1; D might be TRBD2 (6 bases). Per the germline V gene, CDR1 is SGHDT and CDR2 is YYEEEE. The V and J ends lost 4 bases and 0 bases respectively, with 11 bases between them. CDR3 length equals 15 residues. CDR3 DNA sequence: TGTGCCAGCAGCGGCCGGCGGGGCTCCTACAATGAGCAGTTCTTC. Amino acid sequence: CASSGRRGSYNEQFF.

In its sample, this clonotype was seen a few times. The chain carries TRBV3-1 and TRBJ2-7; possible D gene TRBD2, 6 bases. With 3 bases removed from V and 2 bases from J, the gap between germline ends came to 11 bases. The germline V gene encodes CDR1 LGHDT and CDR2 YNNKEL (reference sequence). This CDR3 is 14 amino acids long. CDR3 coding DNA: TGTGCCAGCAGCCAGGGACTTCCCGCCTACGAGCAGTACTTC. Protein: CASSQGLPAYEQYF.

This sequence joins TRBV7-2 and TRBJ2-5, with 10 bases identical to TRBD2. The junction had 4 bases not matched to a gene; V was cut back by 1 base and J by 2 bases. The CDR3 has 16 amino acids. CDR1 and CDR2 (germline): SGHTA, FQGNSA. CDR3 residues: CASSLEAGGLQETQYF. CDR3 nucleotide sequence: TGTGCCAGCAGCTTAGAAGCGGGAGGGTTACAAGAGACCCAGTACTTC.

The chain links TRBV7-6 to TRBJ2-5; TRBD2 agrees at 9 bases. J gave up 6 bases and V 5 bases, and 13 bases lay outside the gene matches. Per germline, CDR1 SGHVS and CDR2 FNYEAQ. The CDR3 has 16 residues. The CDR3 protein is CASSEISGGTGKTQYF. The CDR3 DNA sequence: TGTGCCAGCAGCGAGATTAGCGGGGGTACCGGAAAGACCCAGTACTTC.

The CDR3 DNA follows: TGTGCCAGCACCGAGGCGGACAGGGGGTACGAGCAGTACTTC. Encoded protein: CASTEADRGYEQYF. The chain carries TRBV2 and TRBJ2-7; 10 positions match TRBD1. V dropped 7 bases and J dropped 4; count of bases not matched to a gene: 7. Germline assignment: CDR1 SNHLY and CDR2 FYNNEI. The CDR3 spans 14 residues.

With regard to this clonotype: A much larger clone sits a single nucleotide away, making a read error possible. This rearrangement joins TRBV25-1 to TRBJ2-7, with D possibly being TRBD1 (6 bases). Germline values: CDR1 MGHDK, CDR2 SYGVNS. CDR3 length: 14 amino acids. CDR3 in DNA: TGTGTCAGCAGTGAATATACAGGGCGCCACGAGCAGTACTTC. The encoded protein is CVSSEYTGRHEQYF.

This clonotype was seen a handful of times. V and J are TRBV7-6 and TRBJ2-1; TRBD2 matches 10 bases. There are 18 residues in the CDR3. Germline V CDR1 and CDR2: SGHVS, FNYEAQ. Trimming removed 3 bases from V and 1 base from J; junction bases left unmatched: 9. CDR3 residues: CASSFYLAGERSYNEQFF. The CDR3 region has the DNA TGTGCCAGCAGCTTTTATCTAGCGGGAGAGAGGTCCTACAATGAGCAGTTCTTC.

This clonotype appeared many times. This chain links TRBV5-4 with TRBJ2-3, with D possibly matching TRBD2 (5 bases). The CDR3 sequence is 13 residues long. Germline CDR1 SGHNT, CDR2 YYREEE (reference sequence). With 7 bases removed from V and 11 bases from J, the gap between germline ends came to 20 bases. Here the CDR3 DNA reads TGTGCCAGCGGCTCCTACCGGCGCGGAGGGCAGTATTTT. Translated, it gives CASGSYRRGGQYF.

V and J are TRBV30 and TRBJ1-4; 10 bases are shared with TRBD1. CDR3 length: 15 residues. Germline V gene data show CDR1 as GTSNPN and CDR2 as SVGIG (reference sequence). Unmatched junction bases numbered 7, after V lost 2 bases and J lost 7 bases. This chain's CDR3 is CAWSTDRGQGEKLFF. CDR3 in DNA: TGTGCCTGGAGTACCGACAGGGGGCAAGGTGAAAAACTGTTTTTT.

This clonotype has at least ten counts. The chain recombines TRBV12-3 or TRBV12-4 with TRBJ2-2; 11 positions match TRBD2. The CDR3 has 16 residues. The ends lost 8 bases at V and 3 bases at J; junction bases unmatched: 8. CDR3 bases: TGTGCCAGCGGCACTAGCGGGAGAAGGGACACCGGGGAGCTGTTTTTT. Translated, it gives CASGTSGRRDTGELFF.

This clonotype was seen only a few times. The chain combines TRBV7-6 with TRBJ2-3, with no clear D. Trimming took 5 bases from V and 2 from J, leaving 14 bases between them. The CDR3 totals 15 residues. Germline V gene data show CDR1 as SGHVS and CDR2 as FNYEAQ. The CDR3 DNA is TGTGCCAGCAGCCTAACCGGGCTTCCCACAGATACGCAGTATTTT. It encodes CASSLTGLPTDTQYF. The variable domain in full, with the rest retrieved from reference TRBV7-6 and TRBJ2-3, is GAGVSQSPRYKVTKRGQDVALRCDPISGHVSLYWYRQALGQGPEFLTYFNYEAQQDKSGLPNDRFSAERPEGSISTLTIQRTEQRDSAMYRCASSLTGLPTDTQYFGPGTRLTVL.

The table lists this clonotype with a few counts. This chain connects TRBV3-1 to TRBJ2-4; no definite D call. The V gene lost 6 bases and the J gene lost 0 bases, with 6 bases spanning the gap. The CDR3 spans 13 residues. Germline V CDR1 and CDR2: LGHDT, YNNKEL (reference sequence). The CDR3, as DNA: TGTGCCAGCAGTGGGCTAGCCAAAAACATTCAGTACTTC. This gives the protein CASSGLAKNIQYF.

The CDR3 nucleotides read TGTGCCAGTAGTAAGCCTAGCGGGAGGGCCGAACAAGAGACCCAGTACTTC. The encoded protein is CASSKPSGRAEQETQYF. The J gene is TRBJ2-5, the V gene TRBV19; 12 nucleotides agree with TRBD2. This CDR3 has 17 amino acids. Trimming cost V 4 bases and J 2 bases; bases outside gene matches: 8. The germline V gene has CDR1 LNHDA and CDR2 SQIVND (reference sequence).

This chain connects TRBV7-9 to TRBJ1-3, with D unclear. The germline V gene encodes CDR1 SEHNR and CDR2 FQNEAQ (reference sequence). The CDR3 is made up of 15 amino acids. Trimming left V 3 bases short and J 2 bases short, with 11 bases between. The DNA of the CDR3 is TGTGCCAGCAGCTTTCATTCGGTAACTGGAAACACCATATATTTT. Its protein product is CASSFHSVTGNTIYF. Filled out from reference TRBV7-9 and TRBJ1-3, the complete variable domain reads DTGVSQNPRHKITKRGQNVTFRCDPISEHNRLYWYRQTLGQGPEFLTYFQNEAQLEKSRLLSDRFSAERPKGSFSTLEIQRTEQGDSAMYLCASSFHSVTGNTIYFGEGSWLTVV.